Presented here are 13 T cell receptor beta chains from one specimen sequenced in a study of CD8+CD57+ T cells in acquired aplastic anemia. Both TCR beta VDJ combination and CDR3 sequence profiling were carried out. Genomic DNA was the template for this profiling. TCRdb fed the reads into MiXCR, producing one record per CDR3 protein. The profile covers roughly 180,000 distinct CDR3 sequences, with over 60% appearing a single time and more than 45% taken by the ten largest. Source material: sorted CD4+, CD8+, or CD8+CD57+ T cells (not recorded which) from PBMCs. Receptors were obtained from a human donor with severe aplastic anemia or a healthy control (not recorded which).

This clonotype was found a few times. This chain joins TRBV10-3 and TRBJ2-3, with a weak D call TRBD2 (5 bases). With 2 bases removed from V and 6 bases from J, the gap between germline ends came to 21 bases. Germline loops: CDR1 ENHRY, CDR2 SYGVKD. The length of the CDR3 is 17 residues. CDR3 protein: CAISELVLGGPYDTQYF. The DNA of the CDR3 is TGTGCCATCAGTGAGCTGGTTCTGGGCGGGCCCTATGATACGCAGTATTTT.

The J gene is TRBJ2-7, the V gene TRBV7-8, with 10 bases identical to TRBD2. The V gene's germline CDR1 is SGHVS and CDR2 FQNEAQ. V trimming: 5 bases; J trimming: 3 bases; junction bases outside the gene matches: 4. This CDR3 has 14 amino acids. The CDR3: CASSRGLAHYEQYF. The CDR3 DNA follows: TGTGCCAGCAGCCGGGGACTAGCGCACTACGAGCAGTACTTC.

This clonotype came up many times. The chain couples TRBV28 to TRBJ2-7; D remains unclear. Germline V gene data show CDR1 as MDHEN and CDR2 as SYDVKM. The CDR3 is 14 amino acids. V shed 2 bases and J shed 2 bases, with 10 bases lying between them. CDR3 DNA sequence: TGTGCCAGCAGTTTACGTGAGTCTACCTACGAGCAGTACTTC. The encoded protein is CASSLRESTYEQYF.

CDR3 nucleotide sequence: TGTGCCAGCAGCCCCCGTTGGGGACAGAACTACGAGCAGTACTTC. Its protein product is CASSPRWGQNYEQYF. This chain uses TRBV7-2 with TRBJ2-7, with 7 bases aligning to TRBD1. Germline-derived CDR1 and CDR2 are SGHTA and FQGNSA. J gave up 3 bases and V 5 bases, and 10 bases lay outside the gene matches. This CDR3 comprises 15 residues.

Many counts were recorded for this clonotype. The chain carries TRBV19 and TRBJ2-2, with TRBD2 identical over 13 bases. This CDR3 comprises 17 residues. V lost 3 bases, J lost 4 bases, and 5 bases stayed unmatched. CDR1 and CDR2 from the germline V gene are LNHDA and SQIVND (reference sequence). CDR3 DNA: TGTGCCAGTAGTATCGAGACTAGCGGGGGGTTCACCGGGGAGCTGTTTTTT. Translated: CASSIETSGGFTGELFF.

The V and J genes are TRBV9 and TRBJ2-3; 7 bases are a match to TRBD1. The CDR3 runs 14 residues. The trim removed 5 bases at V and 0 bases at J, leaving 3 bases unmatched. CDR1 and CDR2 (germline): SGDLS, YYNGEE. The CDR3 DNA reads TGTGCCAGCAGGGGGACAGAGAGCACAGATACGCAGTATTTT. Amino acids: CASRGTESTDTQYF.

The chain carries TRBV7-2 and TRBJ2-5; D not resolved. Trimming stripped 3 bases from V and 7 bases from J, with 12 bases between. The CDR3 is 13 amino acids. Germline loops: CDR1 SGHTA, CDR2 FQGNSA. For the CDR3, the DNA is TGTGCCAGCAGCTTGAATACGGGTGGGACCCAGTACTTC. It codes for CASSLNTGGTQYF.

As for this clonotype: Germline is not matched at one junction end, which may reflect a read error. The chain has TRBV29-1 and TRBJ2-1; the match to TRBD1 covers 8 bases. There are 15 residues in the CDR3. CDR1 and CDR2 from the germline V gene are SQVTM and ANQGSEA. The DNA of the CDR3 is TGCAGCGTTGACAGGGACAGGCGCCCCTACGATGAGCAGTTCTTC. It encodes CSVDRDRRPYDEQFF.

This sequence joins TRBV7-8 and TRBJ1-6; tentatively, D is TRBD1 (5 bases). With 0 bases removed from V and 5 bases from J, the gap between germline ends came to 14 bases. The germline V gene has CDR1 SGHVS and CDR2 FQNEAQ. The CDR3 contains 17 residues. CDR3 coding DNA: TGTGCCAGCAGCTTAGCGTGGGGGGTCTCGGATAATTCACCCCTCCACTTT. It specifies CASSLAWGVSDNSPLHF.

Ten or more counts support this clonotype. The chain couples TRBV4-1 to TRBJ2-7, with TRBD1 identical over 12 bases. Germline CDR1 and CDR2: MGHRA and YSYEKL. J gave up 5 bases and V 5 bases, and 7 bases lay outside the gene matches. This CDR3 spans 15 amino acids. The CDR3 coding sequence is TGCGCCAGCAGCATCCGGGACAGGGGGCTCGACGAGCAGTACTTC. Translated: CASSIRDRGLDEQYF.

This clonotype has a count of ten or more. The genes are TRBV12-3 or TRBV12-4 and TRBJ2-7; no reliable D call. The CDR3 runs to 13 residues. Trimming took off 6 bases at V and 4 bases at J, with 13 bases between the two ends. The chain's CDR3 is CASSPYVPYEQYF. In DNA, the CDR3 is TGTGCCAGCAGCCCTTACGTGCCATACGAGCAGTACTTC.

Remarks on this clonotype: With a much larger clone just one base away, this may be a read error. The chain uses TRBV6-1 and TRBJ2-3; D not certain. Trimming left V 2 bases short and J 6 bases short, with 15 bases between. Germline V CDR1 and CDR2: MNHNS, SASEGT. CDR3 length equals 15 residues. CDR3 in DNA: TGTGCCAGCAGTGAATATAGGTCCAGTAGGGATACGCAGTATTTT. Translation: CASSEYRSSRDTQYF.

This rearrangement joins TRBV20-1 to TRBJ2-3, with D hard to call. The CDR3 extends over 13 amino acids. Germline-derived CDR1 and CDR2 are DFQATT and SNEGSKA (reference sequence). Between the trimmed V and J ends, which lost 6 bases and 6 bases, there was a span of 16 bases. In nucleotides, the CDR3 is TGCAGTGCAAGGACCATACTCCTCGATACGCAGTATTTT. It codes for CSARTILLDTQYF.